The next 27 T cell receptor beta chains were all read from a single sample in a study of T cell changes during pregnancy in multiple sclerosis. Here immunoSEQ multiplex PCR was the method, and the copy in TCRdb shows in-frame clones only, minus some. The table lists some 41,000 clones, about 90% of them singletons. Sequencing was performed on CD4+ T cells from peripheral blood mononuclear cells, taken in the third trimester of pregnancy. The receptors come from a female donor in good health, enrolled as a control in a pregnancy study.

The genes are TRBV18 and TRBJ2-7; TRBD2 aligns across 7 bases. The CDR3 runs 13 residues. The J segment lost 8 bases and the V segment lost 1 base, leaving 5 bases of the junction unmatched. The germline gives CDR1 KGHSH, CDR2 LQKENI. As DNA, the CDR3 is TGTGCCAGCTCACCACGGGGGGGGGAGAAGCAGTACTTC. Translation: CASSPRGGEKQYF.

The chain has TRBV19 and TRBJ1-1, with D uncertain. CDR1 and CDR2 from the germline V gene are LNHDA and SQIVND (reference sequence). The CDR3 covers 13 residues. V dropped 5 bases and J dropped 10 bases, with 17 bases sitting between them. In DNA, the CDR3 is TGTGCCAGTAGTCTTAAATTTGATGGCGGAGCTTTCTTT. Translating it yields CASSLKFDGGAFF.

The chain carries TRBV29-1 and TRBJ2-1; weak D call: TRBD2 (5 bases). Germline assignment: CDR1 SQVTM and CDR2 ANQGSEA. Deletions cut 4 bases from V and 13 bases from J, with 11 bases between. The CDR3 totals 10 residues. CDR3 region: CSVGDGGQFF. As DNA, the CDR3 is TGCAGCGTTGGCGACGGAGGCCAGTTCTTC.

Here the CDR3 reads CASSVSGTSFTDTQYF. CDR3 bases: TGCGCCAGCAGCGTATCCGGGACTAGCTTCACAGATACGCAGTATTTT. V gene TRBV10-2 combines with J gene TRBJ2-3; TRBD2 agrees at 9 bases. Trimming took 6 bases from V and 2 from J; bases not matched to a gene: 9. The CDR3 has 16 residues. CDR1 and CDR2 from the germline V gene are WSHSY and SAAADI.

The CDR3: CASSLRGYNYGYTF. CDR3 DNA sequence: TGTGCCAGCAGCTTGAGGGGCTATAACTATGGCTACACCTTC. The chain recombines TRBV5-6 with TRBJ1-2; possibly TRBD1 for D (5 bases). With 1 base removed from V and 1 base from J, the gap between germline ends came to 8 bases. CDR3 length: 14 residues. Germline V CDR1 and CDR2: SGHDT, YYEEEE.

The CDR3 sequence: CATREGDLNSPLHF. The CDR3 DNA is TGCGCCACCCGGGAGGGGGACCTAAATTCACCCCTCCACTTT. J is TRBJ1-6 and V is TRBV5-1, with a tentative D call TRBD1 (6 bases). The CDR3 is 14 amino acids. Germline V gene sequence: CDR1 SGHRS, CDR2 YFSETQ. V was shortened by 9 bases and J by 7 bases, with 17 bases between the two germline ends.

V is TRBV11-2 and J is TRBJ2-1; 11 nucleotides align to TRBD2. CDR3 length equals 16 residues. Germline CDR1 and CDR2: SGHAT and FQNNGV. After removal of 0 bases from V and 8 bases from J, the junction contained 6 bases not matched to a gene. Written as DNA, the CDR3 is TGTGCCAGCAGCTTAGATCGACTAGCGGGACCCTATGAGCAGTTCTTC. It is translated as CASSLDRLAGPYEQFF.

The CDR3 is CASSSGGTDNSPLHF. CDR3 nucleotide sequence: TGCGCCAGCAGCTCAGGGGGGACAGACAATTCACCCCTCCACTTT. The chain joins TRBV5-1 to TRBJ1-6; 7 bases align to TRBD1. The CDR3 extends over 15 amino acids. From germline, CDR1 is SGHRS and CDR2 YFSETQ. With 3 bases clipped from V and 7 bases from J, the junction kept 7 bases outside the gene matches. The variable domain in full, completed from reference TRBV5-1 and TRBJ1-6, reads KAGVTQTPRYLIKTRGQQVTLSCSPISGHRSVSWYQQTPGQGLQFLFEYFSETQRNKGNFPGRFSGRQFSNSRSEMNVSTLELGDSALYLCASSSGGTDNSPLHFGNGTRLTVT.

This chain joins TRBV27 and TRBJ2-1; D unresolved. Per the germline V gene, CDR1 is MNHEY and CDR2 is SMNVEV (reference sequence). Between the trimmed V and J ends, which lost 2 bases and 4 bases, there was a span of 6 bases. The CDR3 has 13 amino acids. The CDR3 nucleotides are TGTGCCAGCAGTTTACGGCGGTACAATGAGCAGTTCTTC. Its protein is CASSLRRYNEQFF.

V is TRBV7-9 and J is TRBJ1-2, with D unclear. This CDR3 spans 14 amino acids. The germline gives CDR1 SEHNR, CDR2 FQNEAQ (reference sequence). V dropped 0 bases and J dropped 1 base, with 6 bases sitting between them. The CDR3 is CASSLAQVNYGYTF. CDR3 bases: TGTGCCAGCAGCTTAGCGCAGGTTAACTATGGCTACACCTTC.

Judged by abundance, this clone is medium-sized (0.01 to 0.1%). The rearrangement joins TRBV29-1 to TRBJ1-1; weak D call: TRBD1 (5 bases). Germline loops: CDR1 SQVTM, CDR2 ANQGSEA. This CDR3 comprises 14 residues. V lost 2 bases, J lost 0 bases, and 10 bases lay in between. CDR3 sequence: CSVETGTMNTEAFF. The CDR3 DNA is TGCAGCGTTGAAACCGGGACTATGAACACTGAAGCTTTCTTT.

This chain uses TRBV29-1 with TRBJ2-7; 8 bases agree with TRBD2. The junction had 5 bases not matched to a gene; V was cut back by 4 bases and J by 6 bases. The CDR3 is 12 amino acids. From germline, CDR1 is SQVTM and CDR2 ANQGSEA. CDR3 residues: CSVAGTRSEQYF. The CDR3 DNA sequence: TGCAGCGTTGCCGGGACTAGATCCGAGCAGTACTTC.

In DNA, the CDR3 is TGTGCCTGGACGGTGGGGGACATGAGCACAGATACGCAGTATTTT. It encodes CAWTVGDMSTDTQYF. The chain employs TRBV30 and TRBJ2-3, with TRBD1 as a possible D gene (6 bases). The CDR3 covers 15 residues. V gave up 4 bases and J gave up 0 bases, with 14 bases separating them. Looked up from germline, CDR1 is GTSNPN and CDR2 is SVGIG (reference sequence).

J is TRBJ1-1 and V is TRBV27; 9 bases fit TRBD1. The trim removed 5 bases at V and 5 bases at J, leaving 6 bases unmatched. This CDR3 comprises 14 residues. Looked up from germline, CDR1 is MNHEY and CDR2 is SMNVEV (reference sequence). CDR3 coding DNA: TGTGCCAGCAGTAGAACAGGGGGCGGAACTGAAGCTTTCTTT. It translates to CASSRTGGGTEAFF.

The CDR3 reads CASSESVYGYTF. CDR3 DNA sequence: TGTGCCAGCAGTGAATCGGTCTATGGCTACACCTTC. V gene TRBV6-1 combines with J gene TRBJ1-2; D gene ambiguous. Trimming left V 2 bases short and J 4 bases short, with 5 bases between. Germline-derived CDR1 and CDR2 are MNHNS and SASEGT. This CDR3 contains 12 residues.

This clone was detected only a few times. The V and J genes are TRBV11-2 and TRBJ2-7; 7 positions match TRBD2. CDR3 length: 14 amino acids. The trim removed 1 base at V and 3 bases at J, leaving 3 bases unmatched. Germline CDR1 and CDR2: SGHAT and FQNNGV. CDR3 DNA: TGTGCCAGCAGCTTAGGGGGGACTAACTACGAGCAGTACTTC. Translated, it gives CASSLGGTNYEQYF.

The chain carries TRBV18 and TRBJ2-1; no definite D call. This CDR3 region has 11 residues. The germline V and J ends were trimmed by 3 bases and 7 bases, with 4 bases remaining between them. Germline CDR1 KGHSH, CDR2 LQKENI. CDR3 amino acids: CASSPENEQFF. DNA of the CDR3: TGTGCCAGCTCACCCGAGAATGAGCAGTTCTTC.

The CDR3 here is CAWSKPDQETQYF. CDR3 coding DNA: TGTGCCTGGAGCAAGCCGGACCAAGAGACCCAGTACTTC. This sequence joins TRBV30 and TRBJ2-5; no clear D gene. The V end was cut by 3 bases, the J end by 0 bases, with 8 bases between. The CDR3 is made up of 13 amino acids. Germline V gene data show CDR1 as GTSNPN and CDR2 as SVGIG (reference sequence).

The chain uses TRBV4-2 and TRBJ1-1; D remains ambiguous. From germline, CDR1 is LGHNA and CDR2 YNFKEQ. Trimming left V 0 bases short and J 11 bases short, with 16 bases between. The CDR3 spans 14 residues. CDR3 amino acids: CASSQENDVTRAFF. Written as DNA, the CDR3 is TGTGCCAGCAGCCAAGAAAATGACGTAACGAGGGCTTTCTTT.

The rearrangement uses TRBV28 and TRBJ1-2; D possibly corresponds to TRBD1 (5 bases). This CDR3 contains 12 residues. The V gene lost 5 bases and the J gene lost 7 bases, with 11 bases spanning the gap. The V gene's germline CDR1 is MDHEN and CDR2 SYDVKM. The CDR3 protein is CASSGAWAGYTF. The CDR3 DNA reads as TGTGCCAGCAGTGGGGCCTGGGCTGGCTACACCTTC.

The chain carries TRBV5-1 and TRBJ1-6; tentative D call: TRBD1 (6 bases). The CDR3 runs to 16 residues. Trimming cost V 4 bases and J 4 bases, with 15 bases left between them. Germline V gene data show CDR1 as SGHRS and CDR2 as YFSETQ. The CDR3 sequence is CASSGGQTSYNSPLHF. For the CDR3, the DNA is TGCGCCAGCAGCGGCGGACAGACGAGTTATAATTCACCCCTCCACTTT.

The CDR3: CAISELGQLISYEQYF. The CDR3 DNA reads TGTGCCATCAGTGAGTTGGGACAGCTTATCTCCTACGAGCAGTACTTC. The rearrangement links TRBV10-3 to TRBJ2-7; TRBD1 matches 7 bases. There are 16 residues in the CDR3. The junction had 6 bases not matched to a gene; V was cut back by 1 base and J by 0 bases. Germline CDR1 reads ENHRY; CDR2 reads SYGVKD.

This chain uses TRBV4-2 with TRBJ2-1; no clear D. Germline values: CDR1 LGHNA, CDR2 YNFKEQ. The CDR3 totals 15 residues. V was trimmed by 2 bases and J by 5 bases, leaving 13 bases between them. CDR3 loop: CASSQLSTNDNEQFF. The CDR3 nucleotides are TGTGCCAGCAGCCAATTGAGTACCAATGACAATGAGCAGTTCTTC.

In nucleotides, the CDR3 is TGTGCCAGCATTCCCTTGCGAGGCCACGGGGAGCTGTTTTTT. Translating gives CASIPLRGHGELFF. The J gene is TRBJ2-2, the V gene TRBV11-2; D remains unclear. This CDR3 contains 14 residues. V lost 7 bases and J lost 7, with 16 bases in between. The V gene's germline CDR1 is SGHAT and CDR2 FQNNGV.

This chain links TRBV5-1 with TRBJ1-2, with no clear D. CDR1 is SGHRS, CDR2 YFSETQ, per germline. V lost 4 bases and J lost 8, with 21 bases in between. The CDR3 is 15 amino acids. The CDR3 here is CASSPDYPRAGGYTF. CDR3 coding DNA: TGCGCCAGCAGCCCCGATTATCCAAGGGCGGGGGGCTACACCTTC.

In DNA, the CDR3 is TGCGCCAGCAGCCAGGGGCTTTCACCCCTCCACTTT. Its translation is CASSQGLSPLHF. The rearrangement links TRBV4-1 to TRBJ1-6, with a possible D match to TRBD1 (5 bases). Germline assignment: CDR1 MGHRA and CDR2 YSYEKL. The length of the CDR3 is 12 residues. With 3 bases removed from V and 9 bases from J, the gap between germline ends came to 6 bases.

The V and J genes are TRBV19 and TRBJ1-3; D is unclear. Trimming stripped 3 bases from V and 0 bases from J, with 12 bases between. This CDR3 region has 16 residues. Germline-derived CDR1 and CDR2 are LNHDA and SQIVND (reference sequence). CDR3 coding DNA: TGTGCCAGTAGTATCCCCGGCGGCAGCTCTGGAAACACCATATATTTT. It encodes CASSIPGGSSGNTIYF.